The 13 T cell receptor beta chains in this list originate from one sample, sequenced in a study of blood T cell repertoires in COVID-19. Assay: immunoSEQ multiplex PCR; the TCRdb copy retains only in-frame clones and omits some. Altogether 180,000 or so clones are present, 84% being singletons, with the ten largest covering 7.5% to 9.5%. The sequencing sample was made of peripheral blood. The receptors come from a middle-aged man who had recovered from COVID-19.

The chain has TRBV29-1 and TRBJ1-1; TRBD1 is a possible D gene (5 bases). The CDR3 contains 14 residues. Trimming stripped 6 bases from V and 0 bases from J, with 14 bases between. In germline, CDR1 is SQVTM, CDR2 ANQGSEA. The CDR3 bases are TGCAGCGTGGTTCCGACAGACATGAACACTGAAGCTTTCTTT. The encoded protein is CSVVPTDMNTEAFF.

This clone occurred many times. The V and J genes are TRBV4-3 and TRBJ2-3; 9 bases match TRBD1. V shed 4 bases and J 4 bases; nucleotides not matched to a gene: 9. The V gene's germline CDR1 is LGHNA and CDR2 YSLEER. The CDR3 runs 16 residues. CDR3 DNA: TGCGCCAGCAGCCCCTTCCCGGGACAGGGTGCAGATACGCAGTATTTT. This encodes CASSPFPGQGADTQYF.

The rearrangement uses TRBV6-2 or TRBV6-3 and TRBJ1-5, with 11 bases matching TRBD1. The V segment lost 2 bases and the J segment 6 bases; nucleotides outside the gene matches: 6. CDR3 length equals 16 residues. The germline V gene encodes CDR1 MNHEY and CDR2 SVGEGT. In DNA, the CDR3 is TGTGCCAGCAGTTACCCCCCGGGACAGGGGGGTCAGCCCCAGCATTTT. This codes for CASSYPPGQGGQPQHF.

This chain joins TRBV7-8 and TRBJ2-4, with 9 bases fitting TRBD1. CDR3 size: 16 residues. Trimming removed 5 bases from V and 8 bases from J; junction bases left unmatched: 13. CDR1 and CDR2 (germline): SGHVS, FQNEAQ. The DNA of the CDR3 is TGTGCCAGCAGCCTCGCCGGGACAGGGAATTGGGACATTCAGTACTTC. Protein product: CASSLAGTGNWDIQYF.

In this sample, this clone turned up once. The chain has TRBV5-1 and TRBJ2-7; 7 positions agree with TRBD1. CDR1 is SGHRS, CDR2 YFSETQ, per germline. With 5 bases clipped from V and 7 bases from J, the junction kept 9 bases outside the gene matches. This CDR3 contains 13 residues. The CDR3 nucleotides read TGCGCCAGCAGAAAGGACAGGAGGTCGGAGCAGTACTTC. As protein: CASRKDRRSEQYF.

The chain couples TRBV6-2 or TRBV6-3 to TRBJ2-7; 16 bases align to TRBD2. The CDR3 has 17 amino acids. CDR1 and CDR2 from the germline V gene are MNHEY and SVGEGT. V was pared by 5 bases and J by 7 bases, with 11 bases of the junction left unmatched. Written as DNA, the CDR3 is TGTGCCAGCAGTAGAGGGACTAGCGGGAGGGCCGTCTCTGAGCAGTACTTC. Protein sequence: CASSRGTSGRAVSEQYF.

The V gene is TRBV5-4, the J gene TRBJ2-7; TRBD2 matches at 9 bases. The CDR3 spans 15 residues. Germline lookup yields CDR1 SGHNT and CDR2 YYREEE (reference sequence). The V segment lost 4 bases and the J segment 3 bases; nucleotides outside the gene matches: 8. Here the CDR3 DNA reads TGTGCCAGCAGCCCGCGGGAGGGTGGTAACTACGAGCAGTACTTC. Its translation is CASSPREGGNYEQYF.

V usage is TRBV27 and J usage is TRBJ2-2; D remains ambiguous. Trimming removed 5 bases from V and 6 bases from J, with 7 bases in between. This CDR3 contains 12 residues. Germline CDR1 MNHEY, CDR2 SMNVEV (reference sequence). Written as DNA, the CDR3 is TGTGCCAGCAGTCCCCAGTCCGGGGAGCTGTTTTTT. Protein: CASSPQSGELFF.

This chain links TRBV18 with TRBJ1-5; 7 nucleotides line up with TRBD1. CDR1 is KGHSH and CDR2 is LQKENI in the germline V gene. The CDR3 extends over 15 amino acids. Trimming took 2 bases from V and 7 from J; bases not matched to a gene: 8. CDR3 protein: CASSPSGTATQPQHF. In DNA, the CDR3 is TGTGCCAGCTCACCATCGGGGACAGCTACCCAGCCCCAGCATTTT.

The V and J genes are TRBV5-8 and TRBJ2-4; TRBD1 might be the D (6 bases). Germline lookup yields CDR1 SGHTS and CDR2 YDEGEE. With 4 bases removed from V and 1 base from J, the gap between germline ends came to 18 bases. The CDR3 length is 17 residues. The CDR3 region is CASSASSGTNAKNIQYF. As DNA, the CDR3 is TGTGCCAGCAGCGCCAGCTCCGGGACAAATGCCAAAAACATTCAGTACTTC.

The rearrangement uses TRBV23-1 and TRBJ2-2; 7 bases map to TRBD1. TRBV23-1 carries the ORF label, with uncertain function. The CDR3 is made up of 14 amino acids. CDR3: CARPGQVGCGELFF. The CDR3 nucleotides are TGCGCGAGGCCCGGACAGGTGGGGTGTGGGGAGCTGTTTTTT.

The chain carries TRBV27 and TRBJ2-1; 14 bases align to TRBD2. This CDR3 contains 16 residues. Unmatched junction bases numbered 3, after V lost 2 bases and J lost 6 bases. CDR1 is MNHEY and CDR2 is SMNVEV in the germline V gene (reference sequence). The CDR3 DNA reads TGTGCCAGCAGTTTACAGACTAGCGGGGGGGCCAATGAGCAGTTCTTC. It specifies CASSLQTSGGANEQFF.

V usage is TRBV9 and J usage is TRBJ2-2, with D possibly TRBD1 on 5 matching bases. Trimming took 0 bases from V and 6 from J, leaving 15 bases between them. The CDR3 has 16 residues. Per germline, CDR1 SGDLS and CDR2 YYNGEE. CDR3 bases: TGTGCCAGCAGCGTAGGACCGGAGTTAGGGGCCGGGGAGCTGTTTTTT. Translated: CASSVGPELGAGELFF.